This TCR beta chain was obtained from a study of blood T cell repertoires in COVID-19. Study details: The United States, Italy and Spain supplied acute and convalescent COVID-19 samples. PBMCs, B-cell-depleted T cells, or T cells provided the cDNA or gDNA that made up the material.

In germline, CDR1 is SGHTA, CDR2 FQGTGA. With 8 bases clipped from V and 1 base from J, the junction kept 10 bases outside the gene matches. The CDR3 has 15 residues. How the authors handled the data: Reference gene primer amplification yielded estimated nucleated cell counts. Only in-frame clones appear in the TCRdb table, and some are missing; sequencing was by immunoSEQ multiplex PCR. V, J and clone size are taken as reported in that table, and D and trimming were inferred from the DNA itself. Among around 450,000 clones listed, 85% to 90% were seen once. The sequence came from a young woman with acute or convalescent COVID-19. The J gene is TRBJ2-5, the V gene TRBV7-3, with 7 bases aligning to TRBD1. Sequencing was performed on peripheral blood. Here the CDR3 DNA reads TGTGCCAGCCGACACACGACAGGGATCCAAGAGACCCAGTACTTC. Amino acid sequence: CASRHTTGIQETQYF.